What follows describes a single T cell receptor beta chain. This record comes from a study of cytomegalovirus exposure and HLA in healthy donors. V lost 5 bases to trimming and J lost 0 bases, with 8 bases between them. Germline loops: CDR1 SNHLY, CDR2 FYNNEI. The CDR3 covers 15 residues. The donors were part of the 120-subject validation cohort, which stood apart from the approximately 670-subject first cohort. Generated by immunoSEQ multiplex PCR, the TCRdb table keeps only in-frame clones and is missing some. The sample contains just under 75,000 clones, around 94% of which appear only once. The source material was PBMCs. This TCR came from a woman aged 18 to 35 in good health and CMV-seropositive. The chain recombines TRBV2 with TRBJ2-6; the D is unclear. CDR3 nucleotides: TGTGCCAGCAGTCCAATTCACTCTGGGGCCAACGTCCTGACTTTC. It encodes CASSPIHSGANVLTF.